The 7 T cell receptor beta chains below were found in one sample sequenced in a study of T cell responses to AZD1222 COVID-19 vaccine. Using immunoSEQ multiplex PCR, the repertoire was profiled, and TCRdb retains in-frame clones only, with some absent. The profile shows roughly 150,000 clones, around 88% of them singletons. The sequences come from peripheral blood, collected on day 0 of AZD1222 vaccination. The origin of the receptors is an adult in good health.

V gene TRBV11-1 combines with J gene TRBJ2-5; 10 bases are shared with TRBD2. Germline V gene lookup returns CDR1 SGHAT and CDR2 FQDESV (reference sequence). J lost 5 bases, V lost 5 bases, and 8 bases had no gene match. The CDR3 has 15 residues. The CDR3 sequence is CASSTGASGSETQYF. Written as DNA, the CDR3 is TGTGCCAGCAGCACCGGAGCTAGCGGGAGTGAGACCCAGTACTTC.

The J gene is TRBJ1-1, the V gene TRBV18, with a possible D match to TRBD1 (5 bases). The V end lost 6 bases, the J end lost 4 bases, and 15 bases lay between the germline ends. The CDR3 totals 14 residues. Germline CDR1 is KGHSH and CDR2 is LQKENI. CDR3 DNA sequence: TGTGCCAGCTCTGAGGGCCGGGGGAGCACTGAAGCTTTCTTT. It specifies CASSEGRGSTEAFF.

The V and J genes are TRBV23-1 and TRBJ2-7, with TRBD1 identical over 7 bases. TRBV23-1 is an open reading frame whose function is uncertain. Germline trimming cut 8 bases from V and 5 bases from J; bases unmatched to any gene: 6. The CDR3 is made up of 12 amino acids. The CDR3 bases are TGCGCCAGCCGGGACAGTTTCCACGAGCAGTACTTC. Amino acid sequence: CASRDSFHEQYF.

The chain has TRBV19 and TRBJ2-2, with D uncertain. Per germline, CDR1 LNHDA and CDR2 SQIVND (reference sequence). The ends were cut back, 3 bases at V and 6 bases at J, with 5 bases in the middle. This CDR3 spans 12 amino acids. The CDR3 DNA is TGTGCCAGTAGTATCCCCCCCGGGGAGCTGTTTTTT. Its translation is CASSIPPGELFF. Variable domain in full (rest from reference TRBV19 and TRBJ2-2): DGGITQSPKYLFRKEGQNVTLSCEQNLNHDAMYWYRQDPGQGLRLIYYSQIVNDFQKGDIAEGYSVSREKKESFPLTVTSAQKNPTAFYLCASSIPPGELFFGEGSRLTVL.

V is TRBV7-2 and J is TRBJ1-2, with D possibly being TRBD1 (6 bases). V shed 3 bases and J shed 6 bases, with 14 bases lying between them. The CDR3 extends over 14 amino acids. Germline CDR1 reads SGHTA; CDR2 reads FQGNSA. Here the CDR3 reads CASSLRQAGDGYTF. CDR3 in DNA: TGTGCCAGCAGCTTGAGACAGGCTGGGGATGGCTACACCTTC.

This clone was seen a single time. This CDR3 is CATSPGTSGSHEQYF. The CDR3 DNA follows: TGTGCCACCAGCCCCGGGACTAGCGGGAGCCACGAGCAGTACTTC. The chain employs TRBV15 and TRBJ2-7; 14 nucleotides match TRBD2. CDR3 length: 15 amino acids. J was trimmed by 5 bases and V by 5 bases; bases with no gene match: 5. The germline CDR1 and CDR2 sequences are LNHNV and YYDKDF (reference sequence).

V usage is TRBV15 and J usage is TRBJ1-2; D is ambiguous. This CDR3 comprises 14 residues. V was shortened by 0 bases and J by 4 bases, with 9 bases between the two germline ends. CDR1 and CDR2 (germline): LNHNV, YYDKDF (reference sequence). The CDR3 sequence is CATSRDSQVYGYTF. The CDR3 DNA reads TGTGCCACCAGCAGAGATAGCCAAGTCTATGGCTACACCTTC.